This T cell receptor beta chain was observed in a study of T cells in localized non-small cell lung cancer. Study observations and caveats: Compared with tumor, uninvolved adjacent lung displayed greater T cell clonality, ranking highest overall. Heterogeneity remains possible because sequencing was limited to only one tumor region. There were a median roughly 54 of the top 100 tumor clones appearing in adjacent lung. Longer overall survival was associated with a higher density of T cells in the blood.

Clones were read by immunoSEQ multiplex PCR, and TCRdb kept only the in-frame ones, dropping some. The sample yields 25,000 to 40,000 clones, roughly three quarters seen once. Worth noting for this clone: Its antigen is as yet unknown.

This specimen was peripheral blood, taken before any cancer treatment. This receptor was taken from a male donor at least 60 years old with stage II squamous cell lung carcinoma.

The CDR3 coding sequence is TGTGCCAGCAGCGCCCCTGGAGGGGGGAAGGCTTTCTTT. Translation gives CASSAPGGGKAFF. The V and J genes are TRBV7-3 and TRBJ1-1; TRBD1 is a possible D gene (6 bases). The germline V and J ends were trimmed by 5 bases and 11 bases, with 18 bases remaining between them. The CDR3 contains 13 residues. Germline CDR1 reads SGHTA; CDR2 reads FQGTGA. The variable domain in full, with the rest retrieved from reference TRBV7-3 and TRBJ1-1, is GAGVSQTPSNKVTEKGKYVELRCDPISGHTALYWYRQSLGQGPEFLIYFQGTGAADDSGLPNDRFFAVRPEGSVSTLKIQRTERGDSAVYLCASSAPGGGKAFFGQGTRLTVV.